The 15 T cell receptor beta chains given below trace back to one sample, sequenced in a study of CD8+CD57+ T cells in acquired aplastic anemia. In patients chosen for sequencing, flow cytometry had shown CD8+CD57+ cell expansion. CDR3 and TCR beta VDJ profiling relied on a genomic DNA template. TCRdb analysed the reads with MiXCR anew, one entry per CDR3 protein. The sample has approximately 470,000 distinct CDR3 sequences, roughly a third seen once. What was sequenced was sorted CD4+, CD8+, or CD8+CD57+ T cells (not recorded which) from PBMCs. These receptors were obtained from a human donor with aplastic anemia.

This clonotype was detected many times. The chain employs TRBV11-2 and TRBJ1-2; D not certain. The CDR3 runs 12 residues. Looked up from germline, CDR1 is SGHAT and CDR2 is FQNNGV. The germline V and J ends were trimmed by 1 base and 7 bases, with 7 bases remaining between them. The CDR3 reads CASSLVRSGYTF. CDR3 DNA: TGTGCCAGCAGCTTAGTTCGTTCTGGCTACACCTTC. The whole variable domain, remainder taken from reference TRBV11-2 and TRBJ1-2, is EAGVAQSPRYKIIEKRQSVAFWCNPISGHATLYWYQQILGQGPKLLIQFQNNGVVDDSQLPKDRFSAERLKGVDSTLKIQPAKLEDSAVYLCASSLVRSGYTFGSGTRLTVV.

This clonotype was detected a few times. The CDR3 sequence: CASSFSSFSNQPQHF. The CDR3 DNA reads TGTGCCAGCAGCTTTTCCAGCTTTAGCAATCAGCCCCAGCATTTT. This sequence joins TRBV5-5 and TRBJ1-5, with D uncertain. The CDR3 spans 15 residues. The germline V and J ends were trimmed by 2 bases and 0 bases, with 9 bases remaining between them. The V gene's germline CDR1 is SGHKS and CDR2 YYEKEE (reference sequence). The full variable domain, in which reference TRBV5-5 and TRBJ1-5 provide the parts outside the CDR3, is DAGVTQSPTHLIKTRGQQVTLRCSPISGHKSVSWYQQVLGQGPQFIFQYYEKEERGRGNFPDRFSARQFPNYSSELNVNALLLGDSALYLCASSFSSFSNQPQHFGDGTRLSIL.

V usage is TRBV25-1 and J usage is TRBJ2-7; a possible D gene is TRBD2 (6 bases). The DNA end is a closer match to TRBJ2-1, so the J assignment may be wrong. The CDR3 is made up of 16 amino acids. Germline-derived CDR1 and CDR2 are MGHDK and SYGVNS. The CDR3 nucleotides are TGTGCCAGCAGCTTAGTTCGCGGAGGGGCCTACAATGAGCAGTTCTTC. Amino acid sequence: CASSLVRGGAYNEQFF.

The chain uses TRBV27 and TRBJ1-1; 8 bases fit TRBD1. The CDR3 has 15 amino acids. With V trimmed by 8 bases and J by 3 bases, 11 bases remained unmatched. Germline-derived CDR1 and CDR2 are MNHEY and SMNVEV (reference sequence). The CDR3, as DNA: TGTGCCAGCCGTAGAGACAGGGGAGGGGACACTGAAGCTTTCTTT. It codes for CASRRDRGGDTEAFF.

The chain combines TRBV2 with TRBJ2-1, with 9 bases that match TRBD1. This CDR3 is 14 amino acids long. J was trimmed by 9 bases and V by 7 bases; bases with no gene match: 10. Germline CDR1 and CDR2: SNHLY and FYNNEI. The CDR3 reads CASNDQQGAGEQFF. The CDR3 DNA reads TGTGCCAGCAATGATCAACAGGGGGCCGGTGAGCAGTTCTTC.

This clonotype was picked up a small number of times. The chain couples TRBV14 to TRBJ2-5; 10 positions match TRBD2. The CDR3 covers 15 residues. After removal of 4 bases from V and 2 bases from J, the junction contained 4 bases not matched to a gene. Per the germline V gene, CDR1 is SGHDN and CDR2 is FVKESK. CDR3 amino acids: CASSPGLASQETQYF. For the CDR3, the DNA is TGTGCCAGCAGCCCGGGACTAGCGAGTCAAGAGACCCAGTACTTC.

The V call is TRBV20-1, the J call TRBJ1-5; tentative D call: TRBD1 (5 bases). In germline, CDR1 is DFQATT, CDR2 SNEGSKA (reference sequence). The CDR3 runs 13 residues. The ends were cut back, 3 bases at V and 4 bases at J, with 10 bases in the middle. CDR3 in amino acids: CSARGTINQPQHF. CDR3 nucleotide sequence: TGCAGTGCTAGGGGGACCATAAATCAGCCCCAGCATTTT.

Ten or more counts support this clonotype. The J gene is TRBJ1-2, the V gene TRBV11-2; D ambiguous. This CDR3 region has 14 residues. CDR1 is SGHAT, CDR2 FQNNGV, per germline. Between the trimmed V and J ends, which lost 1 base and 1 base, there was a span of 7 bases. In DNA form, the CDR3 reads TGTGCCAGCAGCTTAGGTCACAATAACTATGGCTACACCTTC. This gives the protein CASSLGHNNYGYTF.

The table lists this clonotype with many counts. The chain carries TRBV5-1 and TRBJ2-5; tentatively, D is TRBD2 (6 bases). There are 15 residues in the CDR3. V gave up 0 bases and J gave up 5 bases, with 14 bases separating them. The germline V gene has CDR1 SGHRS and CDR2 YFSETQ. The CDR3 is CASSLGTTVLETQYF. The CDR3 DNA reads as TGCGCCAGCAGCTTGGGGACTACCGTCCTGGAGACCCAGTACTTC.

This clonotype came up many times. This sequence joins TRBV5-1 and TRBJ2-7, with no clear D. Germline CDR1 reads SGHRS; CDR2 reads YFSETQ. There are 15 residues in the CDR3. V lost 0 bases and J 5 bases, leaving 15 bases between the germline ends. The CDR3 sequence is CASSLGGIGEDEQYF. The CDR3 DNA sequence: TGCGCCAGCAGCTTGGGGGGAATTGGGGAAGACGAGCAGTACTTC.

To note about this clonotype: The junction and the germline gene differ at one end; a read error may be behind it. V is TRBV4-2 and J is TRBJ2-7; 11 bases match TRBD2. Germline V gives CDR1 LGHNA, CDR2 YNFKEQ. The CDR3 runs 16 residues. The CDR3 bases are TGTGCCAGCAGCCCGACCATAGCGGGAGGGGGCTACGTGCAGTACTTC. It translates to CASSPTIAGGGYVQYF.

This clonotype showed up just a few times. This sequence joins TRBV19 and TRBJ1-1; TRBD1 might be the D (6 bases). Deletions cut 4 bases from V and 2 bases from J, with 8 bases between. This CDR3 is built from 13 residues. The germline V gene has CDR1 LNHDA and CDR2 SQIVND (reference sequence). CDR3 in DNA: TGTGCCAGTAGTACAGGGGTAAACACTGAAGCTTTCTTT. Its translation is CASSTGVNTEAFF.

About this clonotype: The conserved phenylalanine or tryptophan normally closing the CDR3 is absent here, so this likely arose from a read error. It is unclear where the CDR3 begins or ends on the DNA, so no DNA is shown, and the CDR3 is as TCRdb lists it. This chain joins TRBV2 and TRBJ1-4. Both ends counted, the CDR3 spans 9 residues. The germline gives CDR1 SNHLY, CDR2 FYNNEI. This CDR3 is CASSEMTVV.

The table lists this clonotype with a few counts. This chain links TRBV19 with TRBJ1-6, with TRBD1 matching 11 bases. Germline CDR1 reads LNHDA; CDR2 reads SQIVND (reference sequence). The V gene end was trimmed by 9 bases and the J gene end by 9 bases; junction bases not matched to a gene: 10. The CDR3 is 15 amino acids. As DNA, the CDR3 is TGTGCCAGCTCACCAGATGGGACAGGGGGTTCACCCCTCCACTTT. Encoded protein: CASSPDGTGGSPLHF. Together with reference TRBV19 and TRBJ1-6, the CDR3 gives the full variable domain: DGGITQSPKYLFRKEGQNVTLSCEQNLNHDAMYWYRQDPGQGLRLIYYSQIVNDFQKGDIAEGYSVSREKKESFPLTVTSAQKNPTAFYLCASSPDGTGGSPLHFGNGTRLTVT.

This chain connects TRBV2 to TRBJ2-5, with a weak D call TRBD2 (5 bases). Trimming cost V 0 bases and J 3 bases, with 8 bases left between them. Germline loops: CDR1 SNHLY, CDR2 FYNNEI. The CDR3 is 14 amino acids. The CDR3: CASSEATGEETQYF. In DNA, the CDR3 is TGTGCCAGCAGTGAAGCGACCGGGGAAGAGACCCAGTACTTC.